This record concerns one T cell receptor beta chain sequence. The antigen remains undetermined. The same CDR3 arises from other DNA sequences in this sample as well. The data were produced by immunoSEQ multiplex PCR, yet TCRdb's version contains in-frame clones alone and is incomplete. The table shows approximately 280,000 clones, with approximately 90% occurring only once. The CDR3 totals 15 residues. V was pared by 3 bases and J by 4 bases, with 1 base of the junction left unmatched. Germline CDR1 reads SGHRS; CDR2 reads YFSETQ. This entry belongs to a study of cytomegalovirus exposure and HLA in healthy donors. The study, taken as a whole, reports: Most TCR sequences showed up rarely, but some public TCRs showed up in many donors.

Material: PBMCs. The chain uses TRBV5-1 and TRBJ2-1; 13 nucleotides match TRBD2. The sequence was obtained from a woman between 18 and 30 years old in good health and CMV-seronegative. CDR3 amino acids: CASSSGLAGYNEQFF. The CDR3 nucleotides read TGCGCCAGCAGCTCGGGACTAGCGGGATACAATGAGCAGTTCTTC. Using reference TRBV5-1 and TRBJ2-1 for the parts outside the CDR3, the full variable domain is KAGVTQTPRYLIKTRGQQVTLSCSPISGHRSVSWYQQTPGQGLQFLFEYFSETQRNKGNFPGRFSGRQFSNSRSEMNVSTLELGDSALYLCASSSGLAGYNEQFFGPGTRLTVL.